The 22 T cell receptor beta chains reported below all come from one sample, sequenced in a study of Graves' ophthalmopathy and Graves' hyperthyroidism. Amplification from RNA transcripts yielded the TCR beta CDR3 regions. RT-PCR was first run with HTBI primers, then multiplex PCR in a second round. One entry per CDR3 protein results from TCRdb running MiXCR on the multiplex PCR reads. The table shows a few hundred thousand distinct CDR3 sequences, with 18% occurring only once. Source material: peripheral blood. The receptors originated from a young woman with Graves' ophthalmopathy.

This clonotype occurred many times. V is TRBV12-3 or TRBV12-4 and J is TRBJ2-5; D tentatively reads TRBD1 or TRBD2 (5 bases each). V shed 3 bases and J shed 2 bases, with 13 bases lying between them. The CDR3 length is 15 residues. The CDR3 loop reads CASSLRGREQETQYF. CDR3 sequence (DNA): TGTGCCAGCAGTTTGCGAGGCAGGGAGCAAGAGACCCAGTACTTC.

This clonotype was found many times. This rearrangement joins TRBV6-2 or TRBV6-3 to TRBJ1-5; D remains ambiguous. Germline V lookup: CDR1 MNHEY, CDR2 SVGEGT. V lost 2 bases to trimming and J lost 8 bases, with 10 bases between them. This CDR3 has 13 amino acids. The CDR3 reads CASSYRVFEPQHF. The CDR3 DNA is TGTGCCAGCAGTTACCGGGTTTTTGAGCCCCAGCATTTT.

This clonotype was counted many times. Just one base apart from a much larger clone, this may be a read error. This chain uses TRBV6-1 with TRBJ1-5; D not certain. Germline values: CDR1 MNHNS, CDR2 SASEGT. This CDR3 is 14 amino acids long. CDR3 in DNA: TGTGCCAGCAGTCGGACCTACGGAAATCAGCCCCGGCATTTT. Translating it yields CASSRTYGNQPRHF.

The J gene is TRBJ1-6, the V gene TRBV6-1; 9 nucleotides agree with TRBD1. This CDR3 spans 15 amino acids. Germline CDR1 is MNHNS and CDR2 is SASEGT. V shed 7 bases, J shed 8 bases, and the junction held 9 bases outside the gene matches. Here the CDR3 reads CASKGGTGRDSPLHF. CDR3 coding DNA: TGTGCCAGCAAAGGAGGGACAGGGCGGGATTCACCCCTCCACTTT.

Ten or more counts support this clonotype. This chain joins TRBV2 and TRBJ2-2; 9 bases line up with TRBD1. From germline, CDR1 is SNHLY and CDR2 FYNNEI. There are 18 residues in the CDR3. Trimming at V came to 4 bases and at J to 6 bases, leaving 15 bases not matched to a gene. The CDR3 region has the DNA TGTGCCAGCAGTGCAATCGAGGGGGGACAGGGCGATTCCGGGGAGCTGTTTTTT. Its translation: CASSAIEGGQGDSGELFF.

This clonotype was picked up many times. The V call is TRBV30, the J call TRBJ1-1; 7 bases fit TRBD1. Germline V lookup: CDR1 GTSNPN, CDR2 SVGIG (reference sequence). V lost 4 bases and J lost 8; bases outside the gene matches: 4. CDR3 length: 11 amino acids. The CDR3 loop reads CAWTQGTEAFF. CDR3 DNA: TGTGCCTGGACACAGGGGACAGAAGCTTTCTTT.

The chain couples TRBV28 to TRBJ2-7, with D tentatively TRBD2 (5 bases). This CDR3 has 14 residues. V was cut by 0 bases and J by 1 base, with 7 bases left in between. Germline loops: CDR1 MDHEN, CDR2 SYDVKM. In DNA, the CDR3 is TGTGCCAGCAGTTTATGGTGGACTTCCTACGAGCAGTACTTC. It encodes CASSLWWTSYEQYF.

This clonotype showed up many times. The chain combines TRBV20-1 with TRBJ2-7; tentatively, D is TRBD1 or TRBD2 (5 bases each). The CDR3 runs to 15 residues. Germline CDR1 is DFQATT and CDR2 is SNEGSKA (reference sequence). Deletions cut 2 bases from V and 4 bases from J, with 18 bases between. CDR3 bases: TGCAGTGCTAGACTCGTGTGGGACCACACTTACGAGCAGTACTTC. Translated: CSARLVWDHTYEQYF.

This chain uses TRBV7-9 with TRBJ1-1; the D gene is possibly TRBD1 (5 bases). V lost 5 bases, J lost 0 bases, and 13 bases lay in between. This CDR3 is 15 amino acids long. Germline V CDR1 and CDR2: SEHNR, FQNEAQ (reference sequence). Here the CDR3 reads CASSPQGHMNTEAFF. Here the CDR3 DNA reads TGTGCCAGCAGCCCACAAGGACACATGAACACTGAAGCTTTCTTT.

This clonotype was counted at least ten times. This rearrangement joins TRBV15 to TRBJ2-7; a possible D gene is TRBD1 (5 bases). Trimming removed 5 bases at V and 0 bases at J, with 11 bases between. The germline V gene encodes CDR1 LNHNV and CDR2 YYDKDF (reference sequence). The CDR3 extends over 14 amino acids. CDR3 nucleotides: TGTGCCACCAGCCGGACACTTAGCTCCTACGAGCAGTACTTC. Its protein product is CATSRTLSSYEQYF.

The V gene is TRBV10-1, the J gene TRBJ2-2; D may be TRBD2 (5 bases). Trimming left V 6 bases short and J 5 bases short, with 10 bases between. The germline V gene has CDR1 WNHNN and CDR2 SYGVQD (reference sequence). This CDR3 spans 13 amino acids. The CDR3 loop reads CASRPSHTGELFF. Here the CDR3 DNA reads TGCGCCAGCAGACCTAGCCATACCGGGGAGCTGTTTTTT.

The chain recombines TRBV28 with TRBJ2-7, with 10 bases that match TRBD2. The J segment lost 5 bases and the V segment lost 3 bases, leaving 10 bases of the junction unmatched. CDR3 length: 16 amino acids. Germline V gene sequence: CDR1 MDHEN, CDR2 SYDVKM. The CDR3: CASSLSSGSGIDEQYF. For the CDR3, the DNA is TGTGCCAGCAGTTTGTCTAGCGGGAGTGGGATTGACGAGCAGTACTTC.

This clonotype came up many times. CDR3 DNA: TGCAGTGCTAGGGCCGCAACAGGGGGCCCCTATAATTCACCCCTCCACTTT. It encodes CSARAATGGPYNSPLHF. This sequence joins TRBV20-1 and TRBJ1-6; 9 nucleotides match TRBD1. V was pared by 3 bases and J by 2 bases, with 8 bases of the junction left unmatched. This CDR3 spans 17 amino acids. CDR1 is DFQATT, CDR2 SNEGSKA, per germline (reference sequence).

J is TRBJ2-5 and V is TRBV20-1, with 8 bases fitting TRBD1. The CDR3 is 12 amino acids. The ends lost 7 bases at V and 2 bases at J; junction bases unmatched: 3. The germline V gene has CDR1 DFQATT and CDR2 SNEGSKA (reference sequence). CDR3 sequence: CSGDRTQETQYF. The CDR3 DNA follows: TGCAGTGGGGACAGGACTCAAGAGACCCAGTACTTC.

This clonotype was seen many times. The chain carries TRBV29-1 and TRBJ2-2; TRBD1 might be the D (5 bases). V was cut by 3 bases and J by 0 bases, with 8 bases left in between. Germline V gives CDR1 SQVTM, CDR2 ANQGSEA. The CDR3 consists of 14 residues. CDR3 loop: CSVDRTPNTGELFF. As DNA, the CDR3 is TGCAGCGTTGACCGGACACCGAACACCGGGGAGCTGTTTTTT.

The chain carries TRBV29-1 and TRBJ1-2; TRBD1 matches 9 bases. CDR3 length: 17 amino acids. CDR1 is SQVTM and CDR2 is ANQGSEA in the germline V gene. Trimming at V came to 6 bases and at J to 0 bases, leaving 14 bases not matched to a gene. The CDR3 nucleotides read TGCAGCGTCCTAGTCCCGGGACAGGGACCAGCTAACTATGGCTACACCTTC. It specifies CSVLVPGQGPANYGYTF.

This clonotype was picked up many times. This chain's CDR3 is CSAKGENQPQHF. CDR3 sequence (DNA): TGCAGTGCCAAGGGAGAAAATCAGCCCCAGCATTTT. V is TRBV20-1 and J is TRBJ1-5; D unclear. V lost 6 bases and J 4 bases, leaving 10 bases between the germline ends. The CDR3 loop spans 12 amino acids. The germline V gene encodes CDR1 DFQATT and CDR2 SNEGSKA (reference sequence).

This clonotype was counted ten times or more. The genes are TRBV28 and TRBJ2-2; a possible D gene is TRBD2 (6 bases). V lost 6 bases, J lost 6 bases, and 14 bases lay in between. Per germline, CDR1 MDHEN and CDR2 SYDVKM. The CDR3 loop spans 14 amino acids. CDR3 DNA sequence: TGTGCCAGCAGACTAGCCCCCTGGTCCGGGGAGCTGTTTTTT. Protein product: CASRLAPWSGELFF.

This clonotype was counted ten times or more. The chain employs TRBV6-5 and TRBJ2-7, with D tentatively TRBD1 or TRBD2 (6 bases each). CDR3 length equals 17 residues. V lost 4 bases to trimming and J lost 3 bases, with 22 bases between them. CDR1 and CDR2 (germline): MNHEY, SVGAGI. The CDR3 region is CASSSPASSGGGYEQYF. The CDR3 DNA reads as TGTGCCAGCAGTTCCCCGGCAAGTAGCGGAGGGGGCTACGAGCAGTACTTC.

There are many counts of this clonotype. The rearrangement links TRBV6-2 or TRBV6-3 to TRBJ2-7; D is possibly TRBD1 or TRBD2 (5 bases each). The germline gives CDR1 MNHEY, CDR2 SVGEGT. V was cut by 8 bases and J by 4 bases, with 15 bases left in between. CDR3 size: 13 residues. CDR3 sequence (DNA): TGTGCCAGCGCGCTCCGGGACGGGTACGAGCAGTACTTC. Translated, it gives CASALRDGYEQYF.

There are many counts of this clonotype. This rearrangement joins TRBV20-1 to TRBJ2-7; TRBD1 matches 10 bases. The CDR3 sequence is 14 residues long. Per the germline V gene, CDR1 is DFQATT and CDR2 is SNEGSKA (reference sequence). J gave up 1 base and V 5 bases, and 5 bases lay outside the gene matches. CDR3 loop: CSARRQGASYEQYF. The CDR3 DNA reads TGCAGTGCTCGCCGACAGGGGGCGTCCTACGAGCAGTACTTC.

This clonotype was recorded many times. This chain's CDR3 is CASSQAAGGRFLYNEQFF. For the CDR3, the DNA is TGCGCCAGCAGCCAAGCGGCGGGGGGCCGTTTTCTCTACAATGAGCAGTTCTTC. V gene TRBV4-1 combines with J gene TRBJ2-1; 8 bases are shared with TRBD2. The V gene end was trimmed by 1 base and the J gene end by 3 bases; junction bases not matched to a gene: 11. Germline loops: CDR1 MGHRA, CDR2 YSYEKL. This CDR3 is built from 18 residues.